The T cell receptor beta chain described here comes from a study of blood T cells in healthy people across ages. A J-beta primer mix and a sample-barcoded 5' primer were used in a second PCR of about 6 to 12 cycles. Each CDR3 protein gets one entry after TCRdb re-called the 5' RACE reads with MiXCR. The sample holds around 800,000 distinct CDR3 sequences, under 30% seen once. This CDR3 has 13 residues. V lost 6 bases, J lost 6 bases, and 12 bases lay in between. These data were likewise used in another study, on T cells of mothers and their children. That work states: Samples were obtained from a few healthy Caucasian mothers and their six children.

The TCR sequence derives from a boy aged 5-17 years in good health. Sample: blood. The chain uses TRBV12-3 or TRBV12-4 and TRBJ2-4; the D gene could be TRBD1 or TRBD2 (5 bases each). This chain's CDR3 is CASSVPGGNIQYF. Here the CDR3 DNA reads TGTGCCAGCAGCGTCCCTGGGGGAAACATTCAGTACTTC.